These 25 T cell receptor beta chains came from one sample sequenced in a study of blood T cell repertoires in COVID-19. Clones were sequenced by immunoSEQ multiplex PCR, and TCRdb holds only the in-frame ones, with some missing. Of 200,000 to 250,000 clones listed, 65% to 85% are singletons. Sequenced material: peripheral blood. These receptors came from a human donor in a cohort sampled during active COVID-19.

The CDR3 bases are TGTGCCAGTAGCTCCGCAGGGGGCCGTTTTAACGTCCTGACTTTC. Translated, it gives CASSSAGGRFNVLTF. This chain connects TRBV19 to TRBJ2-6; 8 nucleotides line up with TRBD1. Germline values: CDR1 LNHDA, CDR2 SQIVND (reference sequence). Trimming at V came to 6 bases and at J to 10 bases, leaving 11 bases not matched to a gene. CDR3 length: 15 residues.

V and J are TRBV9 and TRBJ2-1; 10 positions agree with TRBD1. Trimming at V came to 2 bases and at J to 8 bases, leaving 19 bases not matched to a gene. The germline V gene has CDR1 SGDLS and CDR2 YYNGEE. The length of the CDR3 is 19 residues. CDR3 protein: CASSVSGTGDVSGSYEQFF. The CDR3 DNA is TGTGCCAGCAGCGTCTCCGGGACAGGGGATGTCAGCGGGAGTTATGAGCAGTTCTTC.

CDR3 amino acids: CASSLGRHSGANVLTF. For the CDR3, the DNA is TGTGCCAGCAGCTTGGGCAGGCACTCTGGGGCCAACGTCCTGACTTTC. The chain carries TRBV5-4 and TRBJ2-6; D not certain. CDR1 is SGHNT, CDR2 YYREEE, per germline (reference sequence). Trimming left V 0 bases short and J 0 bases short, with 7 bases between. This CDR3 contains 16 residues.

This clone was counted a few times. The CDR3, as DNA: TGTGCCAGCAGCTCCGGACTAGCGGGAGTTGATGAGCAGTTCTTC. It is translated as CASSSGLAGVDEQFF. The chain carries TRBV11-3 and TRBJ2-1; TRBD2 matches at 13 bases. CDR3 length: 15 amino acids. Looked up from germline, CDR1 is SGHNT and CDR2 is YENEEA. V lost 4 bases, J lost 8 bases, and 5 bases stayed unmatched.

The chain is built from TRBV6-5 and TRBJ2-2; TRBD1 matches 7 bases. Trimming cost V 7 bases and J 7 bases; bases outside gene matches: 0. The CDR3 loop spans 11 amino acids. Germline V gene data show CDR1 as MNHEY and CDR2 as SVGAGI. Written as DNA, the CDR3 is TGTGCCAGCACAGGGGGCGGGGAGCTGTTTTTT. Protein: CASTGGGELFF.

This clone was recorded at least ten times. The chain employs TRBV9 and TRBJ1-1; D is possibly TRBD1 (6 bases). The CDR3 runs to 14 residues. The germline gives CDR1 SGDLS, CDR2 YYNGEE. Trimming cost V 4 bases and J 5 bases, with 15 bases left between them. The CDR3 nucleotides read TGTGCCAGCAGCACCTCACAGGGTATTACTGAAGCTTTCTTT. Translation gives CASSTSQGITEAFF.

DNA of the CDR3: TGTGCCAGCAGTTACCGGGACAGGGGGGATGGCTACACCTTC. This sequence encodes CASSYRDRGDGYTF. The rearrangement uses TRBV2 and TRBJ1-2; the match to TRBD1 covers 11 bases. The V gene end was trimmed by 5 bases and the J gene end by 6 bases; junction bases not matched to a gene: 5. In germline, CDR1 is SNHLY, CDR2 FYNNEI. CDR3 length equals 14 residues.

V usage is TRBV6-2 or TRBV6-3 and J usage is TRBJ2-3; D possibly corresponds to TRBD2 (5 bases). V lost 6 bases, J lost 6 bases, and 13 bases lay in between. The CDR3 is 13 residues long. CDR1 and CDR2 from the germline V gene are MNHEY and SVGEGT. The chain's CDR3 is CASSFDYSDTQYF. The CDR3, as DNA: TGTGCCAGCAGCTTTGACTACTCCGATACGCAGTATTTT.

CDR3 in DNA: TGTGCCAGCAGCCCTATGCGGGGCACAAACACTGAAGCTTTCTTT. Protein product: CASSPMRGTNTEAFF. The gene calls are TRBV7-2 and TRBJ1-1, with D possibly being TRBD1 (5 bases). CDR3 length: 15 residues. Germline loops: CDR1 SGHTA, CDR2 FQGNSA. V was trimmed by 5 bases and J by 2 bases, leaving 15 bases between them.

V is TRBV6-6 and J is TRBJ1-2, with D perhaps TRBD1 (6 bases). The CDR3 runs to 13 residues. Germline loops: CDR1 MNHNY, CDR2 SVGAGI (reference sequence). V lost 6 bases and J 7 bases, leaving 15 bases between the germline ends. The CDR3 loop reads CASSLQTGRGYTF. For the CDR3, the DNA is TGTGCCAGCAGCCTTCAGACAGGCCGTGGCTACACCTTC.

This clone occurred a few times. The chain has TRBV3-1 (or the pseudogene TRBV3-2) and TRBJ1-1; D not certain. Trimming pared 1 base from V and 0 bases from J, leaving 3 bases between. The length of the CDR3 is 13 residues. Germline V gene sequence: CDR1 LGHDT, CDR2 YNNKEL (reference sequence). CDR3 bases: TGTGCCAGCAGCCAAGTAATGAACACTGAAGCTTTCTTT. This encodes CASSQVMNTEAFF.

V gene TRBV28 combines with J gene TRBJ2-3; maybe TRBD2 (6 bases). Germline values: CDR1 MDHEN, CDR2 SYDVKM. CDR3 length: 13 amino acids. CDR3 sequence (DNA): TGTGGGGCAGGAGCTAGCGGCACAGATACGCAGTATTTT. Encoded protein: CGAGASGTDTQYF.

The rearrangement uses TRBV2 and TRBJ2-7; 8 bases fit TRBD2. J lost 6 bases, V lost 5 bases, and 21 bases had no gene match. The germline CDR1 and CDR2 sequences are SNHLY and FYNNEI. The CDR3 is made up of 18 amino acids. The CDR3 loop reads CASSLLGARRGRTPEQYF. CDR3 in DNA: TGTGCCAGCAGTTTGTTAGGGGCCCGGCGCGGGAGGACCCCCGAGCAGTACTTC.

The chain couples TRBV7-9 to TRBJ1-1; 10 bases map to TRBD1. V shed 3 bases and J 6 bases; nucleotides not matched to a gene: 7. The CDR3 contains 15 residues. CDR1 is SEHNR, CDR2 FQNEAQ, per germline (reference sequence). The CDR3 region is CASSLTGGSVAEAFF. The CDR3 region has the DNA TGTGCCAGCAGCTTGACAGGGGGCTCGGTGGCTGAAGCTTTCTTT. The full variable domain, in which reference TRBV7-9 and TRBJ1-1 provide the parts outside the CDR3, is DTGVSQNPRHKITKRGQNVTFRCDPISEHNRLYWYRQTLGQGPEFLTYFQNEAQLEKSRLLSDRFSAERPKGSFSTLEIQRTEQGDSAMYLCASSLTGGSVAEAFFGQGTRLTVV.

The chain employs TRBV5-1 and TRBJ2-1; possibly TRBD2 for D (5 bases). The CDR3 covers 13 residues. With 2 bases removed from V and 8 bases from J, the gap between germline ends came to 11 bases. Germline CDR1 reads SGHRS; CDR2 reads YFSETQ. The CDR3 DNA reads as TGCGCCAGCAGCTTAGGCAGCGGCGATGAGCAGTTCTTC. Encoded protein: CASSLGSGDEQFF. Complete variable domain (other parts from reference TRBV5-1 and TRBJ2-1): KAGVTQTPRYLIKTRGQQVTLSCSPISGHRSVSWYQQTPGQGLQFLFEYFSETQRNKGNFPGRFSGRQFSNSRSEMNVSTLELGDSALYLCASSLGSGDEQFFGPGTRLTVL.

The rearrangement links TRBV5-1 to TRBJ1-4; no firm D call. The CDR3 length is 15 residues. Germline CDR1 is SGHRS and CDR2 is YFSETQ. V was clipped by 3 bases and J by 5 bases, with 14 bases between them. The CDR3 DNA reads TGCGCCAGCAGCTGGCTCGGAGGAACCAATGAAAAACTGTTTTTT. Encoded protein: CASSWLGGTNEKLFF. Full variable domain (rest looked up from reference TRBV5-1 and TRBJ1-4): KAGVTQTPRYLIKTRGQQVTLSCSPISGHRSVSWYQQTPGQGLQFLFEYFSETQRNKGNFPGRFSGRQFSNSRSEMNVSTLELGDSALYLCASSWLGGTNEKLFFGSGTQLSVL.

V usage is TRBV5-3 and J usage is TRBJ1-3, with 7 bases fitting TRBD1. TRBV5-3 has ORF status, its function being uncertain. This CDR3 is built from 17 residues. After removal of 3 bases from V and 0 bases from J, the junction contained 9 bases not matched to a gene. CDR3 nucleotides: TGTGCCAGAAGCTGTGGGACAGTCACTTCCTCTGGAAACACCATATATTTT. Translated, it gives CARSCGTVTSSGNTIYF.

The gene calls are TRBV28 and TRBJ1-5; TRBD1 might be the D (5 bases). Germline lookup yields CDR1 MDHEN and CDR2 SYDVKM. The CDR3 loop spans 15 amino acids. V lost 9 bases to trimming and J lost 2 bases, with 17 bases between them. The CDR3 DNA is TGTGCCAGTACGGGGGGGAGCGAAGGCAATCAGCCCCAGCATTTT. As protein: CASTGGSEGNQPQHF.

The genes are TRBV15 and TRBJ1-5; D not certain. Germline CDR1 LNHNV, CDR2 YYDKDF (reference sequence). The V gene lost 6 bases and the J gene lost 0 bases, with 15 bases spanning the gap. The CDR3 consists of 16 residues. CDR3 sequence: CATSSVSGRSNQPQHF. The CDR3 nucleotides are TGTGCCACCAGTTCCGTCTCAGGCCGTAGCAATCAGCCCCAGCATTTT.

This chain links TRBV5-4 with TRBJ1-1; TRBD1 agrees at 8 bases. The CDR3 totals 13 residues. CDR1 SGHNT and CDR2 YYREEE come from the germline V gene (reference sequence). V dropped 1 base and J dropped 6; count of bases not matched to a gene: 2. In nucleotides, the CDR3 is TGTGCCAGCAGCTTGACAGGGGGGGCTGAAGCTTTCTTT. This sequence encodes CASSLTGGAEAFF.

This chain joins TRBV15 and TRBJ1-1; weak D call: TRBD1 (6 bases). The CDR3 consists of 13 residues. V lost 6 bases and J lost 5, with 13 bases in between. Germline V gene data show CDR1 as LNHNV and CDR2 as YYDKDF (reference sequence). The CDR3 nucleotides read TGTGCCACCAGTCCTCAGGGGAGAACTGAAGCTTTCTTT. Amino acids: CATSPQGRTEAFF.

The V gene is TRBV29-1, the J gene TRBJ2-7; D may be TRBD1 (5 bases). The CDR3 is made up of 14 amino acids. V shed 7 bases and J shed 4 bases, with 20 bases lying between them. Germline V gene lookup returns CDR1 SQVTM and CDR2 ANQGSEA. The CDR3 region is CSALTGLKPYEQYF. For the CDR3, the DNA is TGCAGCGCACTAACAGGTCTGAAACCTTACGAGCAGTACTTC.

The V and J genes are TRBV18 and TRBJ1-3; D gene unclear. Deletions cut 0 bases from V and 0 bases from J, with 6 bases between. CDR1 KGHSH and CDR2 LQKENI come from the germline V gene. The CDR3 is made up of 15 amino acids. CDR3 residues: CASSPPSVSGNTIYF. CDR3 coding DNA: TGTGCCAGCTCACCACCGAGTGTCTCTGGAAACACCATATATTTT.

V usage is TRBV19 and J usage is TRBJ1-1; D is possibly TRBD1 (5 bases). The V gene lost 5 bases and the J gene lost 5 bases, with 9 bases spanning the gap. Germline CDR1 LNHDA, CDR2 SQIVND (reference sequence). CDR3 length equals 12 residues. The CDR3 sequence: CASSAGWTEAFF. The CDR3 nucleotides read TGTGCCAGTAGTGCAGGGTGGACTGAAGCTTTCTTT. Based on the CDR3 plus reference TRBV19 and TRBJ1-1, the full variable domain is DGGITQSPKYLFRKEGQNVTLSCEQNLNHDAMYWYRQDPGQGLRLIYYSQIVNDFQKGDIAEGYSVSREKKESFPLTVTSAQKNPTAFYLCASSAGWTEAFFGQGTRLTVV.

The chain recombines TRBV5-6 with TRBJ1-2; D is unresolved. The ends were cut back, 0 bases at V and 3 bases at J, with 9 bases in the middle. Germline CDR1 reads SGHDT; CDR2 reads YYEEEE. This CDR3 comprises 14 residues. The CDR3 reads CASSLDRGYYGYTF. The CDR3 nucleotides are TGTGCCAGCAGCTTGGACAGAGGGTACTATGGCTACACCTTC.